Following are 30 T cell receptor beta chains from one sample sequenced in a study of regulatory T cells in long-lasting Graves disease. The time point was: newly diagnosed GD, antithyroid drugs for less than 3 months. PBMC-derived RNA was used for the TCR library. The authors built TCR beta libraries using iRepertoire HTBI primers and Arm-PCR of CDR3 regions. TCRdb re-analysed the multiplex PCR reads in MiXCR, keeping a single row per CDR3 protein. Of 380,000 or so distinct CDR3 sequences listed, around 15% are singletons. This same sample was also part of a study on T cells in Graves' hyperthyroidism and ophthalmopathy.

The specimen was peripheral blood mononuclear cells (PBMCs), collected at new diagnosis, from a patient treated with antithyroid drugs. Source of these receptors: a woman under 30 with Graves disease.

The table lists this clonotype with many counts. The chain recombines TRBV5-1 with TRBJ2-5; 10 nucleotides line up with TRBD1. This CDR3 is built from 16 residues. CDR1 is SGHRS, CDR2 YFSETQ, per germline. The V gene end was trimmed by 0 bases and the J gene end by 4 bases; junction bases not matched to a gene: 6. CDR3 region: CASSLAGTGVGETQYF. The CDR3 DNA is TGCGCCAGCAGCTTGGCCGGGACAGGGGTTGGAGAGACCCAGTACTTC. Using reference TRBV5-1 and TRBJ2-5 for the parts outside the CDR3, the full variable domain is KAGVTQTPRYLIKTRGQQVTLSCSPISGHRSVSWYQQTPGQGLQFLFEYFSETQRNKGNFPGRFSGRQFSNSRSEMNVSTLELGDSALYLCASSLAGTGVGETQYFGPGTRLLVL.

Details on this clonotype: A much larger clone differs by one base, so this may be a read error. The V call is TRBV6-5, the J call TRBJ1-5; no clear D. CDR3 size: 14 residues. From germline, CDR1 is MNHEY and CDR2 SVGAGI. The chain's CDR3 is CASSYSEENQPRHF. The CDR3 nucleotides read TGTGCCAGCAGTTACTCGGAGGAGAATCAGCCCCGGCATTTT.

The chain recombines TRBV4-2 with TRBJ2-1; D is unclear. This CDR3 spans 17 amino acids. CDR1 and CDR2 from the germline V gene are LGHNA and YNFKEQ. V was cut by 2 bases and J by 1 base, with 15 bases left in between. CDR3 loop: CASSQTPTISSYNEQFF. The CDR3 nucleotides read TGTGCCAGCAGCCAAACGCCGACAATATCGTCCTACAATGAGCAGTTCTTC.

This clonotype was detected ten times or more. The J gene is TRBJ2-3, the V gene TRBV11-2; maybe TRBD2 (5 bases). The length of the CDR3 is 14 residues. CDR1 is SGHAT, CDR2 FQNNGV, per germline. V was shortened by 1 base and J by 8 bases, with 13 bases between the two germline ends. This CDR3 is CASSLAGNRGTQYF. In DNA, the CDR3 is TGTGCCAGCAGCTTAGCGGGGAACCGAGGTACGCAGTATTTT.

This clonotype was found many times. The chain links TRBV30 to TRBJ2-2; D is possibly TRBD2 (5 bases). This CDR3 spans 13 amino acids. Germline loops: CDR1 GTSNPN, CDR2 SVGIG (reference sequence). Trimming removed 4 bases at V and 5 bases at J, with 11 bases between. Here the CDR3 reads CAWTSQRTGELFF. The DNA for the CDR3 is TGTGCCTGGACCTCTCAGCGGACCGGGGAGCTGTTTTTT.

The genes are TRBV14 and TRBJ2-7; 9 bases agree with TRBD2. This CDR3 has 15 amino acids. Trimming cost V 2 bases and J 2 bases; bases outside gene matches: 4. Per the germline V gene, CDR1 is SGHDN and CDR2 is FVKESK. The CDR3 reads CASSQLTSGPYEQYF. DNA of the CDR3: TGTGCCAGCAGCCAATTAACTAGCGGGCCCTACGAGCAGTACTTC.

The table lists this clonotype with many counts. The gene calls are TRBV2 and TRBJ1-5; a weak D match, TRBD1 (5 bases). The V gene's germline CDR1 is SNHLY and CDR2 FYNNEI. CDR3 length: 13 amino acids. V was clipped by 3 bases and J by 5 bases, with 8 bases between them. The DNA of the CDR3 is TGTGCCAGCAGTGAGACAGTCCATCAGCCCCAGCATTTT. Protein sequence: CASSETVHQPQHF.

This clonotype was recorded at least ten times. The rearrangement links TRBV5-1 to TRBJ1-1; TRBD1 agrees at 7 bases. CDR3 size: 15 residues. Germline V gene data show CDR1 as SGHRS and CDR2 as YFSETQ. After removal of 0 bases from V and 4 bases from J, the junction contained 6 bases not matched to a gene. The CDR3 DNA follows: TGCGCCAGCAGCTTGGAGGGGGCGAGGAGCACTGAAGCTTTCTTT. This translates into CASSLEGARSTEAFF.

This clonotype was counted a few times. The V and J genes are TRBV4-1 and TRBJ1-1, with D possibly TRBD1 on 5 matching bases. The CDR3 sequence is 18 residues long. V was trimmed by 1 base and J by 0 bases, leaving 18 bases between them. CDR1 and CDR2 (germline): MGHRA, YSYEKL. CDR3 residues: CASSQAGWRMGLNTEAFF. The CDR3 DNA sequence: TGCGCCAGCAGCCAAGCAGGGTGGCGGATGGGACTGAACACTGAAGCTTTCTTT.

The chain couples TRBV10-3 to TRBJ2-6; tentative D call: TRBD1 (6 bases). The CDR3 sequence is 15 residues long. Deletions cut 10 bases from V and 4 bases from J, with 17 bases between. Germline-derived CDR1 and CDR2 are ENHRY and SYGVKD. Written as DNA, the CDR3 is TGTGCCAGCGTAGGACAGCTCGCGGGGGCCAACGTCCTGACTTTC. This codes for CASVGQLAGANVLTF.

This clonotype has ten or more counts. The chain uses TRBV4-1 and TRBJ2-3; unclear D gene. V was pared by 4 bases and J by 11 bases, with 13 bases between. The length of the CDR3 is 12 residues. Germline V lookup: CDR1 MGHRA, CDR2 YSYEKL. This chain's CDR3 is CASSPDSRLQYF. The CDR3 DNA reads TGCGCCAGCAGCCCTGACTCCAGGCTGCAGTATTTT.

This clonotype was seen many times. The chain joins TRBV11-1 to TRBJ2-5; no firm D call. The V gene lost 0 bases and the J gene lost 1 base, with 0 bases spanning the gap. Germline V CDR1 and CDR2: SGHAT, FQDESV (reference sequence). The CDR3 covers 12 residues. Here the CDR3 reads CASSLAQETQYF. The CDR3 bases are TGTGCCAGCAGCTTAGCCCAAGAGACCCAGTACTTC.

This clonotype was picked up many times. The chain uses TRBV2 and TRBJ1-5; D possibly corresponds to TRBD1 (5 bases). Trimming shortened V by 4 bases and J by 0 bases, and 10 bases separated the two germline ends. Germline V gives CDR1 SNHLY, CDR2 FYNNEI. This CDR3 has 15 amino acids. CDR3 residues: CASSGGVNSNQPQHF. CDR3 in DNA: TGTGCCAGCAGTGGAGGGGTGAATAGCAATCAGCCCCAGCATTTT.

This clonotype was detected many times. A read error may produce the germline difference seen at one junction end. The chain recombines TRBV10-2 with TRBJ1-2, with 10 bases lining up with TRBD1. Germline CDR1 reads WSHSY; CDR2 reads SAAADI. The CDR3 has 14 residues. CDR3 loop: CASSADRGNYGYTF. In DNA, the CDR3 is TGTGCCAGCAGCGCGGACAGGGGGAACTATGGCTACACCTTC.

In this sample, this clonotype turned up many times. This chain connects TRBV2 to TRBJ2-3; TRBD2 matches 15 bases. V shed 6 bases and J 3 bases; nucleotides not matched to a gene: 4. CDR3 length: 16 residues. Germline V gene data show CDR1 as SNHLY and CDR2 as FYNNEI. The CDR3 DNA follows: TGTGCCAGCAGCTTAGGACTAGCGGGGGGGACAGATACGCAGTATTTT. Protein: CASSLGLAGGTDTQYF.

This clonotype was found a few times. The chain is built from TRBV5-1 and TRBJ2-5; the match to TRBD2 covers 12 bases. With 0 bases clipped from V and 2 bases from J, the junction kept 5 bases outside the gene matches. Germline CDR1 is SGHRS and CDR2 is YFSETQ. This CDR3 has 17 residues. The CDR3 DNA reads TGCGCCAGCAGCTTGGGTACGACTAGCGGGGGACAAGAGACCCAGTACTTC. It yields the protein CASSLGTTSGGQETQYF.

This clonotype was recorded a few times. The CDR3 DNA sequence: TGTGCCAGCAGTTACGAGTCAGACAGCAATCAGCCCCAGCATTTT. Protein product: CASSYESDSNQPQHF. This chain connects TRBV6-5 to TRBJ1-5; D remains ambiguous. Trimming cost V 2 bases and J 1 base, with 9 bases left between them. CDR1 and CDR2 from the germline V gene are MNHEY and SVGAGI. This CDR3 comprises 15 residues.

This clonotype was counted ten times or more. V usage is TRBV27 and J usage is TRBJ2-7, with a tentative D call TRBD2 (5 bases). Germline assignment: CDR1 MNHEY and CDR2 SMNVEV (reference sequence). V was pared by 5 bases and J by 4 bases, with 12 bases between. The CDR3 has 13 amino acids. CDR3 in DNA: TGTGCCAGCAGTAGCGGAGTCCATTACGAGCAGTACTTC. Protein sequence: CASSSGVHYEQYF.

This clonotype was detected many times. The chain joins TRBV28 to TRBJ2-1, with 10 positions matching TRBD2. V lost 6 bases to trimming and J lost 4 bases; unmatched junction nucleotides: 6. There are 15 residues in the CDR3. CDR1 MDHEN and CDR2 SYDVKM come from the germline V gene. In DNA form, the CDR3 reads TGTGCCAGCAGCCAAACTAGCGGGACTTACAATGAGCAGTTCTTC. It yields the protein CASSQTSGTYNEQFF. The full variable domain, with the rest looked up from reference TRBV28 and TRBJ2-1, is DVKVTQSSRYLVKRTGEKVFLECVQDMDHENMFWYRQDPGLGLRLIYFSYDVKMKEKGDIPEGYSVSREKKERFSLILESASTNQTSMYLCASSQTSGTYNEQFFGPGTRLTVL.

This clonotype was found a few times. CDR3 loop: CASSLWEADNEQFF. The CDR3 DNA follows: TGTGCCAGCAGTTTGTGGGAGGCCGACAATGAGCAGTTCTTC. The chain carries TRBV27 and TRBJ2-1; possible D gene TRBD2, 6 bases. Trimming cost V 3 bases and J 5 bases, with 11 bases left between them. CDR1 and CDR2 (germline): MNHEY, SMNVEV (reference sequence). The CDR3 is 14 residues long.

This clonotype was counted ten times or more. The rearrangement uses TRBV28 and TRBJ1-2; D remains unclear. CDR1 is MDHEN, CDR2 SYDVKM, per germline. This CDR3 comprises 11 residues. V was trimmed by 6 bases and J by 8 bases, leaving 10 bases between them. Written as DNA, the CDR3 is TGTGCCAGCAGCTTAGGCAACGGCTACACCTTC. Translated: CASSLGNGYTF.

The J gene is TRBJ2-3, the V gene TRBV5-5, with D maybe TRBD2 (6 bases). The CDR3 covers 15 residues. V lost 4 bases, J lost 1 base, and 13 bases lay in between. Germline V gives CDR1 SGHKS, CDR2 YYEKEE (reference sequence). Here the CDR3 reads CASSPFGGGTDTQYF. As DNA, the CDR3 is TGTGCCAGCAGCCCGTTTGGCGGGGGCACAGATACGCAGTATTTT. The full variable domain, rest sourced from reference TRBV5-5 and TRBJ2-3, is DAGVTQSPTHLIKTRGQQVTLRCSPISGHKSVSWYQQVLGQGPQFIFQYYEKEERGRGNFPDRFSARQFPNYSSELNVNALLLGDSALYLCASSPFGGGTDTQYFGPGTRLTVL.

About this clonotype: This sequence is one base from a far larger clone and is likely a read error. This rearrangement joins TRBV30 to TRBJ2-1; D is possibly TRBD2 (5 bases). The J call is doubtful: the DNA matches TRBJ2-5 better. From germline, CDR1 is GTSNPN and CDR2 SVGIG (reference sequence). CDR3 length: 14 amino acids. Here the CDR3 DNA reads TGTGCCTGGAGTGTAGGTCTAGCAAAAGAGGCCCAGTACTTC. This translates into CAWSVGLAKEAQYF.

As regards this clonotype: One end of the junction varies from germline; a read error may be responsible. The chain employs TRBV24-1 and TRBJ1-1; 11 bases are shared with TRBD1. This CDR3 has 14 amino acids. The germline CDR1 and CDR2 sequences are KGHDR and SFDVKD. For the CDR3, the DNA is TGTGCCGCCAGTCCTCCCGGGACAGGGGGTAGGGCTTTCTTT. Amino acid sequence: CAASPPGTGGRAFF.

This clonotype was seen many times. CDR3 sequence: CASSVDWANNEKLFF. The CDR3 DNA reads as TGTGCCAGCAGCGTAGACTGGGCGAATAATGAAAAACTGTTTTTT. The V and J genes are TRBV9 and TRBJ1-4; D remains ambiguous. V was cut by 0 bases and J by 4 bases, with 10 bases left in between. Germline V CDR1 and CDR2: SGDLS, YYNGEE. The CDR3 length is 15 residues.

This clonotype was counted between two and nine times. The rearrangement uses TRBV19 and TRBJ1-1; perhaps TRBD1 as D (5 bases). V was cut by 9 bases and J by 5 bases, with 19 bases left in between. Looked up from germline, CDR1 is LNHDA and CDR2 is SQIVND (reference sequence). The CDR3 is 14 amino acids. CDR3 protein: CASNWGGITTEAFF. CDR3 sequence (DNA): TGTGCCAGCAATTGGGGGGGGATTACGACTGAAGCTTTCTTT.

The rearrangement joins TRBV13 to TRBJ1-1; D remains unclear. The CDR3 is 13 residues long. V was pared by 1 base and J by 4 bases, with 7 bases between. Germline CDR1 and CDR2: PRHDT and FYEKMQ (reference sequence). The CDR3 bases are TGTGCCAGCAGCTTAGAGCTCACCACTGAAGCTTTCTTT. Translation: CASSLELTTEAFF.

This clonotype was seen a few times. This chain joins TRBV2 and TRBJ1-5; possible D gene TRBD1, 5 bases. V lost 3 bases and J lost 0, with 6 bases in between. Per the germline V gene, CDR1 is SNHLY and CDR2 is FYNNEI. CDR3 size: 14 residues. The CDR3 region has the DNA TGTGCCAGCAGTGACCAGGGTAGCAATCAGCCCCAGCATTTT. Translation gives CASSDQGSNQPQHF.

This rearrangement joins TRBV30 to TRBJ2-1, with 10 bases that match TRBD2. V shed 1 base, J shed 6 bases, and the junction held 6 bases outside the gene matches. This CDR3 contains 15 residues. Germline V gene sequence: CDR1 GTSNPN, CDR2 SVGIG (reference sequence). The CDR3 sequence is CAWSGGLANTNEQFF. Written as DNA, the CDR3 is TGTGCCTGGAGTGGGGGACTAGCGAATACCAATGAGCAGTTCTTC. The full variable domain, rest sourced from reference TRBV30 and TRBJ2-1, is SQTIHQWPATLVQPVGSPLSLECTVEGTSNPNLYWYRQAAGRGLQLLFYSVGIGQISSEVPQNLSASRPQDRQFILSSKKLLLSDSGFYLCAWSGGLANTNEQFFGPGTRLTVL.

The chain carries TRBV7-9 and TRBJ2-1, with D tentatively TRBD2 (6 bases). CDR3 length equals 14 residues. CDR1 and CDR2 (germline): SEHNR, FQNEAQ (reference sequence). V was pared by 5 bases and J by 6 bases, with 14 bases between. The CDR3 sequence is CASSPGPGSNEQFF. CDR3 DNA: TGTGCCAGCAGCCCGGGTCCCGGGAGCAATGAGCAGTTCTTC.